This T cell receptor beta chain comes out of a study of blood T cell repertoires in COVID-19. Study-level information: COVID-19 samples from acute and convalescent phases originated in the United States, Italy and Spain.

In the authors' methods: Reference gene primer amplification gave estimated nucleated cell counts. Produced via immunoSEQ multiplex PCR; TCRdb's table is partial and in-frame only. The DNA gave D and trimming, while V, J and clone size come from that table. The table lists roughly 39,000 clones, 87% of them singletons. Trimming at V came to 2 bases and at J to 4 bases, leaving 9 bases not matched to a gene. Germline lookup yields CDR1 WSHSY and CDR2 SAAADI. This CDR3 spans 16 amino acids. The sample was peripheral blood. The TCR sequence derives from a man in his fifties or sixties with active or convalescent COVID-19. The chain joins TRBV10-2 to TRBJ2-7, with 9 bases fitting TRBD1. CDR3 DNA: TGCGCCAGCAGTGAGGGGGCGGCCGGACAGGGGTACGAGCAGTACGTC. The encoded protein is CASSEGAAGQGYEQYV.